Listed below are T cell receptor beta chains from one sample, sequenced in a study of T cell responses to AZD1222 COVID-19 vaccine. The repertoire was sequenced with immunoSEQ multiplex PCR; TCRdb's copy has only in-frame clones and lacks some. Of more than 60,000 clones listed, roughly 87% were seen once; the top ten hold 24%. Sequenced here: peripheral blood, sampled on day 0 of AZD1222 vaccination. Receptors originate from an adult in good health. CDR3s leave out the opening cysteine and the closing phenylalanine or tryptophan. Clone size is not always given. Where it is, it says once, few, many or a class for expanded clones.

TRBV29-1,.,SVEGPGQLYGYT
TRBV29-1,.,SVGSGNTEAF
TRBV7-8,.,ASTRAGGYNEQF
TRBV6-2/TRBV6-3,.,ASSYLGQGAYEQY
TRBV9,.,ASSQGFNNSPLH
TRBV7-9,.,ASSPQGALNSPLH
TRBV2,.,ASGLGQNSPLH
TRBV6-5,.,ASSYTPPWDNQPQH
TRBV5-1,.,ASSLQGAQYNEQF
TRBV15,.,ATSRSGRKDEETQY
TRBV4-1,.,ASSRSGTGWDEQY
TRBV6-2/TRBV6-3,.,ASSPPVTQETQY
TRBV28,few,ATTANYGYT
TRBV7-6,.,ASSSSQNTEAF
TRBV5-1,once,ASSLGQGKETQY
TRBV6-2/TRBV6-3,.,ASSPSGMVEETQY
TRBV6-5,.,ASRPRGGPGGYT
TRBV7-9,.,ASSKPGARGNYGYT
TRBV2,few,ASSDSAAGGIETQY
TRBV6-5,.,ATATGQKFGYT
TRBV7-9,.,ASSIYSSPAGSGTDTQY
TRBV2,.,ASRETGVGTEAF
TRBV7-6,.,ASIGGENTEAF
TRBV27,.,ASSETSGENIQY
TRBV9,.,ASSGSSYNEQF
TRBV20-1,.,SASLWDTQY
TRBV18,.,ASSPQANYGYT
TRBV29-1,.,SGGTGEATDTQY
TRBV2,.,ASRAQGGAGNTIY
TRBV11-2,.,ASSFRGIMGGELF
TRBV12-3/TRBV12-4,.,ASIPSGSNEQF
TRBV7-9,.,ASSLRLNFGQNTEAF
TRBV10-3,.,AIRGDSYEQY
TRBV30,.,AWSVPVARADYGYT
TRBV7-2,.,ASTIQPNTGELF
TRBV24-1,.,ATSDGSVGSLNEQY
TRBV7-9,.,ASSLHDPEAF
TRBV21-1,.,ASRPRDTQY